This TCR beta chain derives from a study of glioma-infiltrating T cells. This clonotype is labeled as medium-sized. The antigen is not known. The germline CDR1 and CDR2 sequences are MDHEN and SYDVKM. The CDR3 runs 14 residues. The junction had 2 bases not matched to a gene; V was cut back by 6 bases and J by 3 bases. Study results and caveats: Above-expected tissue-blood divergence occurred in all gliomas, most in low-grade ones. Only very few CDR3 sequences appeared in both tissue and blood.

TCR alpha and beta CDR3 regions were amplified from RNA using iRepertoire nested multiplex PCR. One-step reverse transcription and amplification started from approximately 100-400 ng of tissue mRNA or PBMC total RNA. Each CDR3 protein is one row after TCRdb ran MiXCR on the multiplex PCR reads. The table shows about 3,900 distinct CDR3 sequences, with 25% to 40% occurring only once. This TCR was recovered from a human donor with low-grade glioma or glioblastoma, undergoing nonglioma brain surgery, or in good health (not recorded which). Sequencing was performed on glioma tissue, nonneoplastic brain tissue, or PBMCs (not recorded which). The rearrangement joins TRBV28 to TRBJ1-4, with 9 bases lining up with TRBD1. The CDR3 nucleotides are TGTGCCAGCAGAGGGACAGGGTCTAATGAAAAACTGTTTTTT. Protein product: CASRGTGSNEKLFF. Filled out from reference TRBV28 and TRBJ1-4, the complete variable domain reads DVKVTQSSRYLVKRTGEKVFLECVQDMDHENMFWYRQDPGLGLRLIYFSYDVKMKEKGDIPEGYSVSREKKERFSLILESASTNQTSMYLCASRGTGSNEKLFFGSGTQLSVL.